This record concerns one TCR beta chain sequence. Assay used: immunoSEQ multiplex PCR; TCRdb lists only in-frame clones, some missing. The table lists about 73,000 clones, around 95% of them singletons, with approximately 3.3% in the top ten. The data stem from a study of cytomegalovirus exposure and HLA in healthy donors. Looked up from germline, CDR1 is SGHVS and CDR2 is FQNEAQ. V was trimmed by 0 bases and J by 1 base, leaving 10 bases between them. The CDR3 length is 15 residues. Sequenced sample: PBMCs. J is TRBJ2-7 and V is TRBV7-8, with D possibly TRBD2 on 5 matching bases. This receptor was identified in a man between 18 and 35 years old in good health and CMV-seronegative. The CDR3 DNA reads as TGTGCCAGCAGCTTAGCGCGGGCCCTATCCTACGAGCAGTACTTC. Translation gives CASSLARALSYEQYF.